These T cell receptor beta chains were read from a single sample in a study of T cell changes during pregnancy in multiple sclerosis. The table came from immunoSEQ multiplex PCR; TCRdb's copy has only in-frame clones and leaves some out. The table includes some 120,000 clones, approximately 93% detected once. Here the sequenced sample was peripheral blood, taken before pregnancy. Receptor source: a female donor with multiple sclerosis, enrolled in a pregnancy study. The CDR3 runs from the conserved cysteine through the conserved F or W. D genes are given only for firm matches. Clone size is shown for a subset of rows, as once, few, many or a class of expanded clone.

>TRBD2|TRBJ2-2|TRBV2|-
TGTGCCAGCAGCGGGACTAGCGGGATCACCGGGGAGCTGTTTTTT
CASSGTSGITGELFF
>-|TRBJ2-2|TRBV7-2|-
TGTGCCAGCAGCCCCGCCGGGAGAAACACCGGGGAGCTGTTTTTT
CASSPAGRNTGELFF
>TRBD2|TRBJ2-5|TRBV14|-
TGTGCCAGCAGCCTACTAGCGCAAGAGACCCAGTACTTC
CASSLLAQETQYF
>-|TRBJ2-5|TRBV19|once
TGTGCCAGTAGCGTGTCAGGGTGGAAAGAGACCCAGTACTTC
CASSVSGWKETQYF
>-|TRBJ2-7|TRBV2|-
TGTGCCAGCGGCCCCTCCCCCCCCTCATTCGAGCAGTACTTC
CASGPSPPSFEQYF
>TRBD1|TRBJ2-2|TRBV7-8|-
TGTGCCAGCAGCTCTCGGCTTGACAGGGGTCCTACGGTCACCGGGGAGCTGTTTTTT
CASSSRLDRGPTVTGELFF
>-|TRBJ1-2|TRBV5-1|-
TGCGCCAGCAGCTTGGGAACAAACTATGGCTACACCTTC
CASSLGTNYGYTF
>TRBD1|TRBJ1-2|TRBV28|-
TGTGCCAGTTGGACAGGGGGTTATGGCTACACCTTC
CASWTGGYGYTF
>-|TRBJ2-2|TRBV5-4|-
TGTGCCAGCACCTCAGGGGTGAACACCGGGGAGCTGTTTTTT
CASTSGVNTGELFF
>-|TRBJ2-7|TRBV27|-
TGTGCCAGCAGCCGAACAGTGCGGGCGGGAACTTTGTACGAGCAGTACTTC
CASSRTVRAGTLYEQYF
>TRBD1|TRBJ1-2|TRBV28|-
TGTGCCAGCAGTCGGGTGGGACAGGGGGCCCTCTATGGCTACACCTTC
CASSRVGQGALYGYTF
>TRBD2|TRBJ2-5|TRBV28|-
TGTGCCAGCAGTTTTGGGCTAGCGGGAGAAAGGGAGACCCAGTACTTC
CASSFGLAGERETQYF
>-|TRBJ1-6|TRBV18|-
TGTGCCAGCTCACTTAGTCCCGGGATCTATAATTCACCCCTCCACTTT
CASSLSPGIYNSPLHF
>-|TRBJ2-7|TRBV6-1|-
TGTGCCAGCAGTCTCGGGTCTCGGGCCTACGAGCAGTACTTC
CASSLGSRAYEQYF
>TRBD1|TRBJ1-1|TRBV6-1|-
TGTGCCACTCACCGGGACAGGTTCCTTACTGAAGCTTTCTTT
CATHRDRFLTEAFF
>TRBD1|TRBJ1-1|TRBV7-9|-
TGTGCCAGCAGCAGACGACAGGGGGAAGCTTTCTTT
CASSRRQGEAFF
>TRBD1|TRBJ1-2|TRBV9|-
TGTGCCAGCAGCGCCCAGGACAGGGCCTATGGCTACACCTTC
CASSAQDRAYGYTF
>-|TRBJ1-1|TRBV27|-
TGTGCCAGCAGTTTATTTGGTCGGGACACCTACACTGAAGCTTTCTTT
CASSLFGRDTYTEAFF
>TRBD1|TRBJ2-2|TRBV29-1|-
TGCAGCGCCTCGACAGGGTCGAGCACCGGGGAGCTGTTTTTT
CSASTGSSTGELFF
>TRBD2|TRBJ2-3|TRBV10-3|-
TGTGCCATCAGGGGGACTATCGGCGCAGATACGCAGTATTTT
CAIRGTIGADTQYF
>-|TRBJ1-1|TRBV27|-
TGTGCCTACAGGGACATGAACACTGAAGCTTTCTTT
CAYRDMNTEAFF
>-|TRBJ1-1|TRBV30|-
TGTGCCTGGAGCGAACCCGACCGACTTTTGAACACTGAAGCTTTCTTT
CAWSEPDRLLNTEAFF
>-|TRBJ2-5|TRBV4-1|-
TGCGCCAGCAGCCAAGGTAGCACCTACCAAGAGACCCAGTACTTC
CASSQGSTYQETQYF
>TRBD1|TRBJ1-4|TRBV7-9|-
TGTGCCAGCAGCCAGGACAGGGTGGAATGGGAAAAACTGTTTTTT
CASSQDRVEWEKLFF
>TRBD1|TRBJ2-7|TRBV10-3|-
TGTGCCATCAGTGAATTAGCCGGGACAGGGTCTCAGCAGTACTTC
CAISELAGTGSQQYF
>-|TRBJ1-2|TRBV7-9|-
TGTGCCAGCAGCTTTGGTCAGGGTCCCTATGGCTACACCTTC
CASSFGQGPYGYTF
>-|TRBJ2-3|TRBV7-2|-
TGTGCCAGCAGCTTCCTCGGGGATACGCAGTATTTT
CASSFLGDTQYF
>-|TRBJ2-1|TRBV28|-
TGTGCCAGCAGTTCCAGGGACTACAATGAGCAGTTCTTC
CASSSRDYNEQFF
>TRBD1|TRBJ2-7|TRBV6-5|-
TGTGCCAGCGGGTCCCCGGGACAGGGCCCATACGAGCAGTACTTC
CASGSPGQGPYEQYF
>TRBD2|TRBJ2-7|TRBV4-1|-
TGCGCCAGCAGCCAAGATAGCGAGCGGGGGGACTACGAGCAGTACTTC
CASSQDSERGDYEQYF
>-|TRBJ1-1|TRBV30|-
TGTGCCTGGAGTTCAAGGTTCGGGCGGGGGATCACTGAAGCTTTCTTT
CAWSSRFGRGITEAFF
>TRBD2|TRBJ2-7|TRBV6-1|-
TGTGCCAGCAGGACCGGGACTAGCGGCCTCTACGAGCAGTACTTC
CASRTGTSGLYEQYF
>TRBD2|TRBJ2-3|TRBV18|-
TGTGCCAGCTCACTGACTAGCGGGGGCACAGATACGCAGTATTTT
CASSLTSGGTDTQYF
>TRBD1|TRBJ2-7|TRBV5-1|-
TGCGCCAGCAGCTTCAGACAGGGGGCGGACGAGCAGTACTTC
CASSFRQGADEQYF
>-|TRBJ1-6|TRBV6-5|-
TGTGCCAGCGCCCGGAGGACCCGACCCGGGTCACCCCTCCACTTT
CASARRTRPGSPLHF
>-|TRBJ2-3|TRBV15|-
TGTGCCACCAGCAGAGATGGAGAAAGTCGGGATACGCAGTATTTT
CATSRDGESRDTQYF
>TRBD1|TRBJ2-5|TRBV5-4|once
TGTGCCAGCAGCTCCGTTCACAGGGGAATAGGCCAAGAGACCCAGTACTTC
CASSSVHRGIGQETQYF